One and the same sample provided the 13 T cell receptor beta chains below, sequenced in a study of blood T cell repertoires in COVID-19. Some clones are missing from TCRdb's copy, which holds only in-frame ones; the method was immunoSEQ multiplex PCR. The sample shows under 300,000 clones, over 75% of them seen only once. The sample was peripheral blood. The receptors stem from a woman aged 25 to 45 with acute or convalescent COVID-19.

The V and J genes are TRBV7-2 and TRBJ2-5; 11 bases are shared with TRBD2. The ends lost 6 bases at V and 2 bases at J; junction bases unmatched: 5. The CDR3 has 15 residues. Germline CDR1 SGHTA, CDR2 FQGNSA. In DNA, the CDR3 is TGTGCCAGCAGTAGAATAGCGGGAGGGCAAGAGACCCAGTACTTC. Amino acids: CASSRIAGGQETQYF.

The V call is TRBV19, the J call TRBJ2-2, with TRBD2 identical over 11 bases. J gave up 2 bases and V 1 base, and 3 bases lay outside the gene matches. Germline V gene lookup returns CDR1 LNHDA and CDR2 SQIVND (reference sequence). The CDR3 has 17 amino acids. CDR3 loop: CASSIGLAGGNTGELFF. The CDR3 DNA is TGTGCCAGTAGTATAGGTCTAGCGGGAGGTAACACCGGGGAGCTGTTTTTT.

This chain links TRBV30 with TRBJ1-5; 9 nucleotides match TRBD1. CDR3 size: 14 residues. Germline V lookup: CDR1 GTSNPN, CDR2 SVGIG (reference sequence). V was pared by 5 bases and J by 2 bases, with 4 bases of the junction left unmatched. The CDR3 here is CAWRGQGGNQPQHF. The CDR3 nucleotides are TGTGCCTGGCGGGGACAGGGAGGCAATCAGCCCCAGCATTTT.

The chain carries TRBV2 and TRBJ2-2; 8 bases align to TRBD2. CDR3 length equals 13 residues. CDR1 and CDR2 from the germline V gene are SNHLY and FYNNEI. The J segment lost 4 bases and the V segment lost 8 bases, leaving 3 bases of the junction unmatched. This CDR3 reads CASWTSITGELFF. The CDR3 bases are TGTGCCAGCTGGACTAGCATCACCGGGGAGCTGTTTTTT.

This rearrangement joins TRBV19 to TRBJ2-7; 14 bases are shared with TRBD2. The CDR3 covers 18 residues. Germline assignment: CDR1 LNHDA and CDR2 SQIVND (reference sequence). V was clipped by 4 bases and J by 5 bases; unmatched bases: 13. The CDR3 is CASSTTGLAGAVGNEQYF. The CDR3 nucleotides are TGTGCCAGTAGTACCACGGGACTAGCGGGAGCGGTTGGCAACGAGCAGTACTTC. Combining the CDR3 with reference TRBV19 and TRBJ2-7 gives the whole variable domain DGGITQSPKYLFRKEGQNVTLSCEQNLNHDAMYWYRQDPGQGLRLIYYSQIVNDFQKGDIAEGYSVSREKKESFPLTVTSAQKNPTAFYLCASSTTGLAGAVGNEQYFGPGTRLTVT.

The V call is TRBV7-9, the J call TRBJ2-1; TRBD2 matches 7 bases. The CDR3 loop spans 11 amino acids. Trimming removed 7 bases from V and 9 bases from J; junction bases left unmatched: 3. From germline, CDR1 is SEHNR and CDR2 FQNEAQ (reference sequence). CDR3 DNA sequence: TGTGCCAGCAAACTAGCGACTGAGCAGTTCTTC. This gives the protein CASKLATEQFF.

The chain employs TRBV2 and TRBJ1-2; 9 nucleotides agree with TRBD1. V lost 6 bases, J lost 7 bases, and 9 bases stayed unmatched. The CDR3 has 14 residues. Germline V gene data show CDR1 as SNHLY and CDR2 as FYNNEI. CDR3 amino acids: CASRPPGTGFGYTF. CDR3 bases: TGTGCCAGCAGACCCCCAGGGACAGGGTTTGGCTACACCTTC.

This clone was counted once. V usage is TRBV5-1 and J usage is TRBJ2-2; 7 bases line up with TRBD2. From germline, CDR1 is SGHRS and CDR2 YFSETQ. This CDR3 contains 14 residues. After removal of 7 bases from V and 5 bases from J, the junction contained 8 bases not matched to a gene. CDR3 protein: CASALDSGTGELFF. CDR3 nucleotides: TGCGCCAGCGCGCTGGATAGCGGGACCGGGGAGCTGTTTTTT.

This sequence joins TRBV7-9 and TRBJ2-1; maybe TRBD2 (6 bases). There are 13 residues in the CDR3. The V end lost 4 bases, the J end lost 2 bases, and 6 bases lay between the germline ends. Germline lookup yields CDR1 SEHNR and CDR2 FQNEAQ (reference sequence). The CDR3 is CASSSGAYNEQFF. The CDR3 region has the DNA TGTGCCAGCAGCTCGGGAGCCTACAATGAGCAGTTCTTC.

A single count supports this clone. The chain uses TRBV18 and TRBJ2-1; TRBD2 agrees at 10 bases. V was clipped by 2 bases and J by 4 bases; unmatched bases: 8. Germline-derived CDR1 and CDR2 are KGHSH and LQKENI. The CDR3 totals 17 residues. CDR3 residues: CASSPEIAGGRYNEQFF. In DNA form, the CDR3 reads TGTGCCAGCTCACCAGAAATAGCGGGAGGTAGATACAATGAGCAGTTCTTC.

This clone was found once. The rearrangement uses TRBV14 and TRBJ2-7, with 10 bases that match TRBD1. The J segment lost 3 bases and the V segment lost 4 bases, leaving 15 bases of the junction unmatched. Germline CDR1 reads SGHDN; CDR2 reads FVKESK. The CDR3 runs to 18 residues. The CDR3 nucleotides are TGTGCCAGCAGCCCCCTTCACCTGGGACAGGGGAAGTTCTACGAGCAGTACTTC. Protein: CASSPLHLGQGKFYEQYF.

The V and J genes are TRBV6-5 and TRBJ2-7; TRBD1 agrees at 10 bases. V lost 7 bases, J lost 2 bases, and 5 bases stayed unmatched. Germline values: CDR1 MNHEY, CDR2 SVGAGI. This CDR3 is 14 amino acids long. CDR3 region: CASTTGTGAYEQYF. The CDR3 DNA reads TGTGCCAGCACCACCGGGACAGGGGCCTACGAGCAGTACTTC.

The chain combines TRBV18 with TRBJ2-5; 8 bases line up with TRBD2. Looked up from germline, CDR1 is KGHSH and CDR2 is LQKENI. CDR3 length: 14 amino acids. Trimming removed 5 bases from V and 5 bases from J; junction bases left unmatched: 7. CDR3 loop: CASSGTSGWETQYF. The CDR3 DNA reads as TGTGCCAGCTCAGGAACTAGCGGATGGGAGACCCAGTACTTC.